The present T cell receptor (beta chain) was sequenced within a study of beta chain features in type 1 diabetes. The wider study: Researchers looked at some 99 million sorted cells across all samples.

Since all of the isolated RNA was reverse transcribed, expressed TCRB transcripts were what got sequenced. TCRdb's table, derived via immunoSEQ multiplex PCR, lists solely in-frame clones and lacks some. The sample shows 310,000 or so clones, about 10% of them seen only once. CDR1 and CDR2 from the germline V gene are SQVTM and ANQGSEA. The CDR3 loop spans 15 amino acids. The V gene lost 3 bases and the J gene lost 2 bases, with 15 bases spanning the gap. Isolation of CD4+ naive, central memory, regulatory and stem cell-like memory cells was achieved by sorting via CD45RO/CCR7/CD25/CD127/CD95/CD27. The V and J genes are TRBV29-1 and TRBJ2-3; D may be TRBD2 (6 bases). The TCR sequence derives from a woman in her twenties or thirties in good health. Sequenced: naive CD4+ T cells from blood. CDR3: CSVDGEAGLTDTQYF. For the CDR3, the DNA is TGCAGCGTTGATGGGGAGGCGGGACTCACAGATACGCAGTATTTT.